This TCR beta chain is from a study of blood T cells in healthy people across ages. A minimum of 6 million PBMCs was isolated per sample. This clonotype was seen many times. Combining a sample-barcoded 5' primer with a J-beta primer mix, a second PCR ran for roughly 7 to 12 cycles. TCRdb analysed the 5' RACE reads with MiXCR anew, one entry per CDR3 protein. The data hold 550,000 to 750,000 distinct CDR3 sequences, with roughly 20% observed a single time. The length of the CDR3 is 14 residues. V was clipped by 4 bases and J by 4 bases, with 17 bases between them. Looked up from germline, CDR1 is DFQATT and CDR2 is SNEGSKA (reference sequence).

This TCR came from a man in his 70s in good health. The genes are TRBV20-1 and TRBJ2-7, with a tentative D call TRBD1 (7 bases). Material for sequencing was blood. CDR3 coding DNA: TGCAGTGCTAACTACAGGGGCGGGAAGTACGAGCAGTACTTC. Its translation: CSANYRGGKYEQYF.